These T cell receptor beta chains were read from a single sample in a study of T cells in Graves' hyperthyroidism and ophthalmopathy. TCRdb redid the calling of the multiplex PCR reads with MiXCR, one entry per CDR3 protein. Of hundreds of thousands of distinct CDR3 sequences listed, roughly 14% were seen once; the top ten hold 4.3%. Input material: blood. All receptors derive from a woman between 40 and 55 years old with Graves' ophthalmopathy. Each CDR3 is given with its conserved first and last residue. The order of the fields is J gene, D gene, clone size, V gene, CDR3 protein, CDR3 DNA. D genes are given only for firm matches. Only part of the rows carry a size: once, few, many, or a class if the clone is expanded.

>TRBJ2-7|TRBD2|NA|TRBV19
CASSMQLAGGFYEQYF
TGTGCCAGTAGTATGCAACTAGCGGGAGGCTTCTACGAGCAGTACTTC
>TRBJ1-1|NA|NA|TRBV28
CASGRRGTTNTEAFF
TGTGCCAGCGGCCGAAGAGGGACTACGAACACTGAAGCTTTCTTT
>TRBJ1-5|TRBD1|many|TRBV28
CASKTPGGASYNQPQHF
TGTGCCAGCAAAACCCCAGGGGGCGCGTCGTACAATCAGCCCCAGCATTTT
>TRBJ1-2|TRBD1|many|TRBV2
CASSGDSPSNYGYTF
TGTGCCAGCAGTGGGGACAGCCCAAGCAACTATGGCTACACCTTC
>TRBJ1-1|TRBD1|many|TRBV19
CASSLWTGNTEALF
TGTGCCAGTAGTCTCTGGACAGGGAACACTGAAGCTCTCTTT
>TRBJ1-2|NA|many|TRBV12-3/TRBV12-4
CASTWIQGGGYTF
TGTGCCAGCACCTGGATTCAGGGAGGCGGCTACACCTTC
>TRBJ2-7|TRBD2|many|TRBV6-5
CASSYALAGAFSYEQYF
TGTGCCAGCAGTTACGCACTAGCGGGAGCGTTCTCCTACGAGCAGTACTTC
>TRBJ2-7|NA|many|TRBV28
CASSHGGAGAFYEQYF
TGTGCCAGCAGTCACGGCGGGGCAGGGGCCTTCTACGAGCAGTACTTC
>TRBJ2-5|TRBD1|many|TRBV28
CASSTQGEETQYF
TGTGCCAGCAGTACACAGGGGGAAGAGACCCAGTACTTC
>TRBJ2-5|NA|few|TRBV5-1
CASSFSPRHPGTAGRSETQYF
TGCGCCAGCAGCTTCTCTCCCAGGCATCCGGGAACAGCAGGGAGGTCAGAGACCCAGTACTTC
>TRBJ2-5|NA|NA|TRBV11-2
CASSSGRTSSETQYF
TGTGCCAGCAGCTCCGGACGTACCTCCAGCGAGACCCAGTACTTC
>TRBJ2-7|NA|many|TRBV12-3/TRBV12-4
CASSLGRELLKQYF
TGTGCCAGCAGTTTAGGACGGGAACTCTTGAAGCAGTACTTC
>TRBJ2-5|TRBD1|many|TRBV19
CASRLTGAETQYF
TGTGCCAGTAGACTAACAGGGGCCGAGACCCAGTACTTC
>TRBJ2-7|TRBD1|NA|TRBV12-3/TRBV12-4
CASSLRTGSGEQYF
TGTGCCAGCAGTTTACGGACAGGGTCTGGCGAGCAGTACTTC
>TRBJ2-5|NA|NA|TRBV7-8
CASSLEPGAHEETQYF
TGTGCCAGCAGCTTAGAGCCGGGGGCGCATGAAGAGACCCAGTACTTC
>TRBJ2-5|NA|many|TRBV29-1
CSVVPRGIETQYF
TGCAGCGTTGTACCCCGTGGGATTGAGACCCAGTACTTC
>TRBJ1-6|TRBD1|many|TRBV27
CASTWDRGESPLHF
TGTGCCAGCACTTGGGACAGGGGAGAGTCACCCCTCCACTTT
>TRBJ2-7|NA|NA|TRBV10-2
CASSERNHEQYF
TGCGCCAGCAGTGAACGGAACCACGAGCAGTACTTC
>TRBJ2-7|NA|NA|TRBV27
CASSLTSSGYTSYEQYF
TGTGCCAGCAGTCTAACAAGTAGCGGTTATACCTCCTACGAGCAGTACTTC
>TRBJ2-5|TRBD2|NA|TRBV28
CASSFLTSGRKETQYF
TGTGCCAGCAGTTTCTTGACTAGCGGGAGGAAAGAGACCCAGTACTTC
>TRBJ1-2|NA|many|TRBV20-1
CSAGSPGDGYTF
TGCAGTGCTGGCTCCCCTGGGGATGGCTACACCTTC
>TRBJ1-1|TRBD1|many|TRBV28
CASSTLDRLNTEAFF
TGTGCCAGCAGTACACTGGACAGGTTGAACACTGAAGCTTTCTTT
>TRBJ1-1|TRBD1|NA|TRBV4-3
CASSQLRTGATEAFF
TGCGCCAGCAGCCAACTCAGGACAGGGGCCACTGAAGCTTTCTTT
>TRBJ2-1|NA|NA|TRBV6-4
CASSERGGGIVNEQFF
TGTGCCAGCAGCGAAAGGGGGGGAGGGATTGTCAATGAGCAGTTCTTC
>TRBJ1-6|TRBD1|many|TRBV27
CASSLGWGQHSPLHF
TGTGCCAGCAGTTTAGGATGGGGACAGCATTCACCCCTCCACTTT
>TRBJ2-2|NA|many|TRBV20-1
CSARAQTNTGELFF
TGCAGTGCTAGGGCACAGACGAACACCGGGGAGCTGTTTTTT
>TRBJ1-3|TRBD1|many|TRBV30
CALTGSGNTIYF
TGTGCCTTGACAGGGAGTGGAAACACCATATATTTT
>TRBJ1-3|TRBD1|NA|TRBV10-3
CAISESQGASGNTIYF
TGTGCCATCAGTGAGTCACAGGGGGCATCAGGAAACACCATATATTTT
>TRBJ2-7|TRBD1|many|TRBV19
CASSIFVAGGDEQYF
TGTGCCAGTAGTATATTCGTGGCAGGGGGAGACGAGCAGTACTTC
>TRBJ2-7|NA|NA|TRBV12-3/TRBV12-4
CASRKQGNDEQYF
TGTGCCAGCAGAAAACAGGGAAACGACGAGCAGTACTTC
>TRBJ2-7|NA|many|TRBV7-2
CASSPRLGFEQYF
TGTGCCAGCAGCCCCCGCCTAGGTTTCGAGCAGTACTTC
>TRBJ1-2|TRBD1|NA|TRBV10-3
CAISETPLGTEYGYTF
TGTGCCATCAGTGAGACCCCCCTCGGGACAGAGTATGGCTACACCTTC
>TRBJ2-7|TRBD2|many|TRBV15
CATGSVSGSESSYEQYF
TGTGCCACCGGAAGTGTTAGCGGGAGTGAAAGCTCCTACGAGCAGTACTTC
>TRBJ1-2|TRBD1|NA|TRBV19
CASAGQYYGYTF
TGTGCCAGCGCGGGACAGTACTATGGCTACACCTTC
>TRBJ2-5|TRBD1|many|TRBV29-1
CSVEGTAKETQYF
TGCAGCGTTGAGGGGACAGCAAAAGAGACCCAGTACTTC
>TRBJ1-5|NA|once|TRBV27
CASSFTGEGQPQHF
TGTGCCAGCAGTTTCACGGGGGAAGGTCAGCCCCAGCATTTT
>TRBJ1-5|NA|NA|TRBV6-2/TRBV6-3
CASSTQGYSNQPQHF
TGTGCCAGCAGTACCCAGGGGTATAGCAATCAGCCCCAGCATTTT
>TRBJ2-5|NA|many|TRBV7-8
CASSSGTQRGTQYF
TGTGCCAGCAGCTCCGGGACTCAGAGGGGGACCCAGTACTTC
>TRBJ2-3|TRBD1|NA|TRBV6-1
CASKETGGRTQYF
TGTGCCAGCAAGGAGACAGGGGGTCGAACGCAGTATTTT
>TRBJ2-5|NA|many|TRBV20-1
CSASARLGQETQYF
TGCAGTGCTAGCGCGAGACTCGGCCAAGAGACCCAGTACTTC
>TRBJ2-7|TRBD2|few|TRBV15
CATSGVAGEDEQYF
TGTGCCACCAGCGGCGTAGCGGGAGAGGACGAGCAGTACTTC